This T cell receptor (beta chain) derives from a study of cytomegalovirus exposure and HLA in healthy donors. General study points: Reportedly, HLA-A and HLA-B alleles of most subjects were accurately predicted from TCR beta. The investigators catalogued under 200 TCR beta chains as cytomegalovirus-associated.

Concerning this clone: The antigen is unknown.

V lost 6 bases, J lost 1 base, and 9 bases lay in between. Germline lookup yields CDR1 MNHNS and CDR2 SASEGT. The CDR3 sequence is 13 residues long. 13 Jbeta primers and 60 Vbeta primers were used for the PCR. Generated by immunoSEQ multiplex PCR, the TCRdb table keeps only in-frame clones and is missing some. The sample includes more than 100,000 clones, roughly 9.6% of them seen just once. The receptor was derived from a woman aged 40-49 years in good health and CMV-seropositive. This rearrangement joins TRBV6-1 to TRBJ1-1; unclear D gene. Sequenced: PBMCs. DNA of the CDR3: TGTGCCAGCAGCCGGGTGCAGAACACTGAAGCTTTCTTT. Translation gives CASSRVQNTEAFF.